This T cell receptor beta chain originates from a study of T cell repertoires in ileal Crohn's disease. Overall study context: Per sample, about 500 nanograms of biopsy DNA were TCRB immunosequenced. General study points: Sorted CD8 T cells held more high-frequency clones than CD4. Compared with non-smokers, active smokers at surgery showed more clonal expansions.

Germline values: CDR1 LGHNA, CDR2 YNFKEQ. Trimming stripped 4 bases from V and 1 base from J, with 9 bases between. The CDR3 extends over 14 amino acids. Documented time point: inflamed ileum from the surgical specimen. Adults with ileal or ileocolonic Crohn's disease and an indication for resection were eligible. Here immunoSEQ multiplex PCR was the method, and the copy in TCRdb shows in-frame clones only, minus some. The sample has around 11,000 clones, around 90% seen once. As regards this clone: The antigen is not known.

This TCR came from an adult with Crohn's disease. This rearrangement joins TRBV4-2 to TRBJ2-3; unclear D gene. Sequencing was carried out using ileal tissue. The CDR3 sequence is CASSPGSRTDTQYF. In DNA, the CDR3 is TGTGCCAGCAGCCCCGGGTCTCGCACAGATACGCAGTATTTT.